One and the same sample provided the 17 T cell receptor beta chains below, sequenced in a study of T-cell memory formation after mild COVID-19. TCRdb used MiXCR to reprocess the 5' RACE reads, holding one entry per CDR3 protein. Among a few hundred thousand distinct CDR3 sequences listed, over 11% were seen once. Input material: PBMCs or a T cell subset sorted from them (not recorded which). These receptors originate from a man younger than 35 who had mild COVID-19 (a few samples of this study predate the infection). Cell type and time point are not known.

The sample holds a few counts of this clonotype. V is TRBV6-2 or TRBV6-3 and J is TRBJ1-2; unclear D gene. This CDR3 region has 13 residues. Germline V lookup: CDR1 MNHEY, CDR2 SVGEGT. Trimming left V 6 bases short and J 1 base short, with 9 bases between. CDR3 DNA sequence: TGTGCCAGCAGCTATGACGGTAACTATGGCTACACCTTC. As protein: CASSYDGNYGYTF.

J is TRBJ2-1 and V is TRBV5-1; D is undetermined. The CDR3 sequence is 15 residues long. Germline CDR1 reads SGHRS; CDR2 reads YFSETQ. Trimming stripped 5 bases from V and 2 bases from J, with 14 bases between. CDR3 loop: CASRVQAVTYNEQFF. The CDR3 region has the DNA TGCGCCAGCAGGGTTCAGGCGGTCACCTACAATGAGCAGTTCTTC. Full variable domain (missing parts from reference TRBV5-1 and TRBJ2-1): KAGVTQTPRYLIKTRGQQVTLSCSPISGHRSVSWYQQTPGQGLQFLFEYFSETQRNKGNFPGRFSGRQFSNSRSEMNVSTLELGDSALYLCASRVQAVTYNEQFFGPGTRLTVL.

This rearrangement joins TRBV4-1 to TRBJ2-4, with D maybe TRBD2 (5 bases). Germline lookup yields CDR1 MGHRA and CDR2 YSYEKL. This CDR3 is 12 amino acids long. V gave up 3 bases and J gave up 13 bases, with 13 bases separating them. The CDR3 reads CASSHPSREQYF. The CDR3 DNA follows: TGCGCCAGCAGCCACCCCAGTAGGGAGCAGTACTTC.

In this sample, this clonotype turned up many times. J is TRBJ1-5 and V is TRBV6-6; 8 nucleotides agree with TRBD1. CDR3 size: 16 residues. With 6 bases clipped from V and 2 bases from J, the junction kept 9 bases outside the gene matches. From germline, CDR1 is MNHNY and CDR2 SVGAGI (reference sequence). CDR3 DNA: TGTGCCAGCAGCCCCCAGGGGGCTTGGGGCAATCAGCCCCAGCATTTT. Its translation: CASSPQGAWGNQPQHF.

CDR3 residues: CASSFENYGYTF. In DNA form, the CDR3 reads TGCGCCAGCAGCTTCGAGAACTATGGCTACACCTTC. V and J are TRBV5-1 and TRBJ1-2; D ambiguous. Germline V gene lookup returns CDR1 SGHRS and CDR2 YFSETQ. This CDR3 is 12 amino acids long. V lost 2 bases, J lost 2 bases, and 4 bases lay in between.

The chain employs TRBV10-3 and TRBJ2-3; unclear D gene. The CDR3 runs to 14 residues. Germline CDR1 is ENHRY and CDR2 is SYGVKD. V lost 1 base, J lost 0 bases, and 5 bases lay in between. For the CDR3, the DNA is TGTGCCATCAGTGAGTTTGGTAGCACAGATACGCAGTATTTT. This sequence encodes CAISEFGSTDTQYF.

This clonotype was seen only a few times. CDR3 in amino acids: CASSLAGSDLQETQYF. The CDR3 region has the DNA TGTGCCAGCAGCTTAGCGGGGTCGGATCTCCAAGAGACCCAGTACTTC. This chain connects TRBV7-6 to TRBJ2-5; D unresolved. Trimming cost V 0 bases and J 1 base, with 12 bases left between them. The CDR3 extends over 16 amino acids. Looked up from germline, CDR1 is SGHVS and CDR2 is FNYEAQ.

The chain is built from TRBV18 and TRBJ2-7, with 13 bases that match TRBD2. Germline trimming cut 3 bases from V and 2 bases from J; bases unmatched to any gene: 7. Germline loops: CDR1 KGHSH, CDR2 LQKENI. The CDR3 covers 17 residues. The CDR3 DNA reads TGTGCCAGCTCACCGAGGACTAGCGGGGGAAGGGCCTACGAGCAGTACTTC. It translates to CASSPRTSGGRAYEQYF.

This clonotype has a handful of counts. CDR3: CASGFGGTRTDTQYF. The CDR3 region has the DNA TGTGCTAGTGGTTTTGGGGGGACCCGCACAGATACGCAGTATTTT. The chain uses TRBV12-5 and TRBJ2-3; D possibly corresponds to TRBD2 (6 bases). Trimming stripped 3 bases from V and 1 base from J, with 11 bases between. The germline CDR1 and CDR2 sequences are LGHNT and FRNRAP. There are 15 residues in the CDR3.

This clonotype was picked up a small number of times. V is TRBV28 and J is TRBJ2-2, with D possibly TRBD1 on 6 matching bases. This CDR3 has 14 amino acids. Germline lookup yields CDR1 MDHEN and CDR2 SYDVKM. Trimming left V 2 bases short and J 7 bases short, with 11 bases between. This CDR3 is CASSLVQGHGELFF. The CDR3 coding sequence is TGTGCCAGCAGTTTAGTTCAGGGGCACGGGGAGCTGTTTTTT. The full variable domain, rest sourced from reference TRBV28 and TRBJ2-2, is DVKVTQSSRYLVKRTGEKVFLECVQDMDHENMFWYRQDPGLGLRLIYFSYDVKMKEKGDIPEGYSVSREKKERFSLILESASTNQTSMYLCASSLVQGHGELFFGEGSRLTVL.

This clonotype was picked up a small number of times. The chain has TRBV6-2 or TRBV6-3 and TRBJ2-4; D not certain. Germline assignment: CDR1 MNHEY and CDR2 SVGEGT. V was clipped by 6 bases and J by 0 bases, with 12 bases between them. This CDR3 has 15 residues. CDR3: CASRETILAKNIQYF. The CDR3 DNA reads TGTGCCAGCAGAGAGACAATTCTAGCCAAAAACATTCAGTACTTC.

This clonotype was detected only once. The rearrangement links TRBV12-3 or TRBV12-4 to TRBJ2-1; 9 bases are a match to TRBD1. This CDR3 region has 15 residues. After removal of 6 bases from V and 1 base from J, the junction contained 4 bases not matched to a gene. The chain's CDR3 is CASRPGQGSYNEQFF. The CDR3 region has the DNA TGTGCCAGCAGGCCGGGACAGGGTTCCTACAATGAGCAGTTCTTC.

The V call is TRBV20-1, the J call TRBJ1-5; D is unresolved. This CDR3 contains 14 residues. Trimming pared 6 bases from V and 0 bases from J, leaving 12 bases between. Germline loops: CDR1 DFQATT, CDR2 SNEGSKA (reference sequence). For the CDR3, the DNA is TGCAGTGCGCGTCGGGAAAATAGCAATCAGCCCCAGCATTTT. This sequence encodes CSARRENSNQPQHF.

The chain combines TRBV25-1 with TRBJ1-2; 7 bases fit TRBD1. Germline CDR1 reads MGHDK; CDR2 reads SYGVNS. The length of the CDR3 is 13 residues. J was trimmed by 5 bases and V by 3 bases; bases with no gene match: 3. The CDR3 bases are TGTGCCAGCAGTGACAGGGGGGTTTATGGCTACACCTTC. Residues: CASSDRGVYGYTF.

V is TRBV12-3 or TRBV12-4 and J is TRBJ1-2; D unresolved. The V and J ends lost 3 bases and 0 bases respectively, with 5 bases between them. The CDR3 extends over 13 amino acids. The CDR3 DNA reads TGTGCCAGCAGTTTCCCCGCTAACTATGGCTACACCTTC. Encoded protein: CASSFPANYGYTF.

This clonotype was detected a few times. The genes are TRBV6-1 and TRBJ2-5; weak D call: TRBD2 (5 bases). Trimming stripped 5 bases from V and 1 base from J, with 14 bases between. CDR3 length: 15 residues. Germline loops: CDR1 MNHNS, CDR2 SASEGT. This CDR3 reads CASSSRVSGQETQYF. In nucleotides, the CDR3 is TGTGCCAGCAGTTCTAGGGTGAGCGGCCAAGAGACCCAGTACTTC.

This clonotype was counted a few times. The chain joins TRBV11-2 to TRBJ2-1; 12 nucleotides align to TRBD2. Germline V gives CDR1 SGHAT, CDR2 FQNNGV. The CDR3 has 15 residues. The V segment lost 4 bases and the J segment 7 bases; nucleotides outside the gene matches: 5. The CDR3 coding sequence is TGTGCCAGCAGCTCCCTAGCGGGGGGGCAAAATGAGCAGTTCTTC. Amino acid sequence: CASSSLAGGQNEQFF. The variable domain in full, with the rest retrieved from reference TRBV11-2 and TRBJ2-1, is EAGVAQSPRYKIIEKRQSVAFWCNPISGHATLYWYQQILGQGPKLLIQFQNNGVVDDSQLPKDRFSAERLKGVDSTLKIQPAKLEDSAVYLCASSSLAGGQNEQFFGPGTRLTVL.